What follows are 5 T cell receptor beta chains derived from one specimen sequenced in a study of shared clonotypes between healthy human individuals. Clones were read by immunoSEQ multiplex PCR, and TCRdb kept only the in-frame ones, dropping some. The sample has almost 700,000 clones, approximately 90% seen once. Positively selected for CCR7, the CD45RO-negative cells used as naive CD8 cells excluded terminally differentiated effector memory CD45RA+ cells. The source material was naive CD8+ T cells sorted from blood. The receptors here all came from a man between 25 and 39 years old in good health.

The chain carries TRBV7-9 and TRBJ2-1; D is tentatively TRBD1 or TRBD2 (5 bases each). V was trimmed by 3 bases and J by 8 bases, leaving 26 bases between them. The V gene's germline CDR1 is SEHNR and CDR2 FQNEAQ (reference sequence). The CDR3 covers 18 residues. In DNA form, the CDR3 reads TGTGCCAGCAGCTTTCACCCGAGGGGAACGGGTTACAGGTATGAGCAGTTCTTC. It yields the protein CASSFHPRGTGYRYEQFF. The complete variable domain, with remaining parts taken from reference TRBV7-9 and TRBJ2-1, reads DTGVSQNPRHKITKRGQNVTFRCDPISEHNRLYWYRQTLGQGPEFLTYFQNEAQLEKSRLLSDRFSAERPKGSFSTLEIQRTEQGDSAMYLCASSFHPRGTGYRYEQFFGPGTRLTVL.

The chain recombines TRBV20-1 with TRBJ2-1; possibly TRBD1 or TRBD2 for D (5 bases each). Trimming stripped 3 bases from V and 13 bases from J, with 10 bases between. This CDR3 region has 10 residues. CDR1 is DFQATT and CDR2 is SNEGSKA in the germline V gene (reference sequence). CDR3: CSASGTIQFF. The CDR3 nucleotides read TGCAGTGCTAGCGGGACGATCCAGTTCTTC.

The chain employs TRBV9 and TRBJ1-2; 9 positions match TRBD1. CDR1 SGDLS and CDR2 YYNGEE come from the germline V gene. Trimming took 1 base from V and 5 from J; bases not matched to a gene: 6. CDR3 length: 15 amino acids. The DNA of the CDR3 is TGTGCCAGCAGCGTACGGACAGGGGATCCATATGGCTACACCTTC. It specifies CASSVRTGDPYGYTF.

This rearrangement joins TRBV7-8 to TRBJ2-1, with 14 positions matching TRBD2. V trimming: 6 bases; J trimming: 7 bases; junction bases outside the gene matches: 5. The CDR3 contains 15 residues. Germline V gives CDR1 SGHVS, CDR2 FQNEAQ. The chain's CDR3 is CASRDGLAGGNEQFF. CDR3 DNA: TGTGCCAGCAGGGACGGACTAGCGGGAGGAAATGAGCAGTTCTTC.

The J gene is TRBJ2-7, the V gene TRBV7-9; no definite D call. Germline V gene lookup returns CDR1 SEHNR and CDR2 FQNEAQ (reference sequence). Trimming shortened V by 4 bases and J by 2 bases, and 12 bases separated the two germline ends. This CDR3 comprises 14 residues. CDR3 in amino acids: CASSSTRETYEQYF. The CDR3 region has the DNA TGTGCCAGCAGCTCAACGAGAGAAACCTACGAGCAGTACTTC.